This T cell receptor (beta chain) emerged from a study of CD8 T cells in ankylosing spondylitis. Only a few counts were recorded for this clonotype. What it recognizes is unknown. Study-wide results and limits: Reportedly, significant enrichment of disease-linked clones occurred in matched ankylosing spondylitis synovial fluid. Both synovial fluid and blood in reactive arthritis had previously been reported to carry some motif variants.

Making use of molecular barcodes, quantitative 5'-RACE generated TCR beta libraries. From the 5' RACE reads, TCRdb called clonotypes with MiXCR, one entry per CDR3 protein. The repertoire holds under 300,000 distinct CDR3 sequences, with about 10% as singletons. This TCR was sampled from a male donor with ankylosing spondylitis or in good health (not recorded which). Input material: blood, either unsorted or a sorted T cell fraction (not recorded which).

The chain's CDR3 is CASSSRTQRSTDTQYF. For the CDR3, the DNA is TGTGCCAGCAGCTCGAGGACCCAGCGGAGCACAGATACGCAGTATTTT. The J gene is TRBJ2-3, the V gene TRBV7-9, with a tentative D call TRBD2 (5 bases). V was trimmed by 4 bases and J by 0 bases, leaving 14 bases between them. The CDR3 runs to 16 residues. Germline assignment: CDR1 SEHNR and CDR2 FQNEAQ (reference sequence).